The clone carrying this TCR beta chain occurred a few times. This entry is derived from a study of blood T cells in healthy people across ages. The germline CDR1 and CDR2 sequences are DFQATT and SNEGSKA (reference sequence). V gave up 8 bases and J gave up 6 bases, with 13 bases separating them. The CDR3 totals 11 residues. A second roughly 6 to 12 cycle PCR used barcoded and J-beta primers. TCRdb analysed the 5' RACE reads with MiXCR anew, one entry per CDR3 protein. Of around 1,900,000 distinct CDR3 sequences in the sample, roughly 43% were seen once. What was sequenced was blood. The receptor was isolated from a human donor in good health. The rearrangement uses TRBV20-1 and TRBJ1-1; the D is unclear. The DNA for the CDR3 is TGCAGTCCCGTTTGGGGAGCTGAAGCTTTCTTT. The encoded protein is CSPVWGAEAFF.